Listed here are 18 T cell receptor beta chains from one sample, sequenced in a study of T cell changes during pregnancy in multiple sclerosis. The assay was immunoSEQ multiplex PCR, and TCRdb's table has in-frame clones only and misses some. The sample holds approximately 72,000 clones; around nine tenths are singletons and the top ten take 1.6%. The sequencing used peripheral blood, collected in the first trimester of pregnancy. The origin of the receptors is a female donor in good health, enrolled as a control in a pregnancy study.

This chain joins TRBV7-9 and TRBJ2-1, with D possibly matching TRBD1 (5 bases). The germline V gene has CDR1 SEHNR and CDR2 FQNEAQ (reference sequence). The CDR3 is 12 amino acids. V shed 3 bases and J shed 7 bases, with 7 bases lying between them. CDR3 DNA sequence: TGTGCCAGCAGCTTCAGGGTGAATGAGCAGTTCTTC. Translation: CASSFRVNEQFF.

This clone was picked up one time. This chain joins TRBV9 and TRBJ2-2; TRBD2 is a possible D gene (5 bases). Germline assignment: CDR1 SGDLS and CDR2 YYNGEE. The CDR3 totals 13 residues. V shed 0 bases and J shed 5 bases, with 5 bases lying between them. CDR3 nucleotides: TGTGCCAGCAGCGTAGGACTAACCGGGGAGCTGTTTTTT. Translation: CASSVGLTGELFF. The full variable domain, completed using reference TRBV9 and TRBJ2-2, is DSGVTQTPKHLITATGQRVTLRCSPRSGDLSVYWYQQSLDQGLQFLIQYYNGEERAKGNILERFSAQQFPDLHSELNLSSLELGDSALYFCASSVGLTGELFFGEGSRLTVL.

The chain is built from TRBV5-1 and TRBJ2-2, with D possibly TRBD2 on 5 matching bases. The CDR3 extends over 14 amino acids. V was trimmed by 6 bases and J by 2 bases, leaving 11 bases between them. Per germline, CDR1 SGHRS and CDR2 YFSETQ. Here the CDR3 reads CASMREGNTGELFF. CDR3 DNA: TGCGCCAGCATGCGCGAGGGAAACACCGGGGAGCTGTTTTTT.

The gene calls are TRBV7-9 and TRBJ2-4; TRBD2 aligns across 9 bases. The CDR3 runs 15 residues. V was pared by 4 bases and J by 8 bases, with 9 bases of the junction left unmatched. Per the germline V gene, CDR1 is SEHNR and CDR2 is FQNEAQ (reference sequence). CDR3 coding DNA: TGTGCCAGCAGCTCTAGCGGGATGGGCCAAGACATTCAGTACTTC. Amino acid sequence: CASSSSGMGQDIQYF.

The chain employs TRBV2 and TRBJ2-2; D unresolved. The CDR3 covers 14 residues. V shed 4 bases and J shed 3 bases, with 9 bases lying between them. In germline, CDR1 is SNHLY, CDR2 FYNNEI. The CDR3 DNA follows: TGTGCCAGCAGTGTCGAAGAGGACACCGGGGAGCTGTTTTTT. Its protein product is CASSVEEDTGELFF.

This chain connects TRBV29-1 to TRBJ2-7; TRBD1 agrees at 9 bases. Germline-derived CDR1 and CDR2 are SQVTM and ANQGSEA. The J segment lost 1 base and the V segment lost 6 bases, leaving 4 bases of the junction unmatched. CDR3 length: 13 amino acids. The CDR3 nucleotides are TGCAGCGTATTACAGGGGGCTTCCTACGAGCAGTACTTC. As protein: CSVLQGASYEQYF.

The chain is built from TRBV6-5 and TRBJ2-1, with 9 positions matching TRBD1. From germline, CDR1 is MNHEY and CDR2 SVGAGI. V trimming: 5 bases; J trimming: 6 bases; junction bases outside the gene matches: 5. The CDR3 length is 14 residues. The CDR3 reads CASSAGTGLNEQFF. The CDR3 nucleotides are TGTGCCAGCAGTGCCGGGACAGGGCTCAATGAGCAGTTCTTC.

This clone turned up a few times. This chain uses TRBV5-1 with TRBJ2-2, with D perhaps matching TRBD2 (6 bases). The CDR3 loop spans 15 amino acids. Looked up from germline, CDR1 is SGHRS and CDR2 is YFSETQ. The V end was cut by 0 bases, the J end by 7 bases, with 13 bases between. For the CDR3, the DNA is TGCGCCAGCAGCTTGGGTGGAGGGAAGGACGGGGAGCTGTTTTTT. Protein product: CASSLGGGKDGELFF.

The V and J genes are TRBV11-2 and TRBJ1-5; D is undetermined. Trimming removed 1 base at V and 2 bases at J, with 6 bases between. Germline values: CDR1 SGHAT, CDR2 FQNNGV. The CDR3 loop spans 14 amino acids. CDR3 in amino acids: CASSLGHGNQPQHF. The CDR3 nucleotides read TGTGCCAGCAGCTTAGGACACGGCAATCAGCCCCAGCATTTT. The full variable domain, its missing parts supplied by reference TRBV11-2 and TRBJ1-5, is EAGVAQSPRYKIIEKRQSVAFWCNPISGHATLYWYQQILGQGPKLLIQFQNNGVVDDSQLPKDRFSAERLKGVDSTLKIQPAKLEDSAVYLCASSLGHGNQPQHFGDGTRLSIL.

The chain joins TRBV28 to TRBJ2-7; D not certain. Germline loops: CDR1 MDHEN, CDR2 SYDVKM. Trimming stripped 8 bases from V and 1 base from J, with 12 bases between. CDR3 length: 13 residues. Written as DNA, the CDR3 is TGTGCCAGCGAAGAAGCCAGGTCCTACGAGCAGTACTTC. It specifies CASEEARSYEQYF.

V is TRBV30 and J is TRBJ2-3; 10 bases agree with TRBD2. Trimming removed 4 bases from V and 4 bases from J; junction bases left unmatched: 8. Germline V gene sequence: CDR1 GTSNPN, CDR2 SVGIG (reference sequence). CDR3 length: 15 residues. The CDR3 DNA is TGTGCCTGGATAGACACTAGCGGGAAGTCAGATACGCAGTATTTT. It yields the protein CAWIDTSGKSDTQYF.

The gene calls are TRBV5-4 and TRBJ2-2, with unresolved D. There are 15 residues in the CDR3. In germline, CDR1 is SGHNT, CDR2 YYREEE (reference sequence). V shed 3 bases and J shed 1 base, with 10 bases lying between them. The chain's CDR3 is CASSSNRVNTGELFF. The CDR3 DNA sequence: TGTGCCAGCAGCTCAAACAGAGTGAACACCGGGGAGCTGTTTTTT.

DNA for the CDR3: TGTGCCAGCAGCTTAGAGACGGGAGCCGGCTACAATGAGCAGTTCTTC. As protein: CASSLETGAGYNEQFF. V usage is TRBV7-2 and J usage is TRBJ2-1; TRBD2 might be the D (6 bases). The CDR3 covers 16 residues. Germline V gene data show CDR1 as SGHTA and CDR2 as FQGNSA. Trimming shortened V by 1 base and J by 3 bases, and 13 bases separated the two germline ends.

This clone came up a few times. J is TRBJ1-4 and V is TRBV29-1; weak D call: TRBD1 (5 bases). V was pared by 6 bases and J by 6 bases, with 14 bases between. The length of the CDR3 is 13 residues. Germline V gene sequence: CDR1 SQVTM, CDR2 ANQGSEA. The CDR3 reads CSVAGPQDEKLFF. The CDR3 nucleotides are TGCAGCGTGGCGGGACCGCAAGATGAAAAACTGTTTTTT.

The chain recombines TRBV4-1 with TRBJ2-5; maybe TRBD1 (6 bases). Germline V gene sequence: CDR1 MGHRA, CDR2 YSYEKL. V lost 4 bases to trimming and J lost 5 bases, with 11 bases between them. The CDR3 has 13 residues. The CDR3 spells CASSLTGSETQYF. The CDR3 DNA sequence: TGCGCCAGCAGCCTAACAGGGTCGGAGACCCAGTACTTC.

The chain is built from TRBV27 and TRBJ1-2, with 7 bases matching TRBD1. CDR1 and CDR2 (germline): MNHEY, SMNVEV (reference sequence). The V gene end was trimmed by 5 bases and the J gene end by 4 bases; junction bases not matched to a gene: 13. The CDR3 consists of 16 residues. The CDR3 is CASSPFETGYGYGYTF. In nucleotides, the CDR3 is TGTGCCAGCAGTCCTTTTGAGACAGGGTATGGCTATGGCTACACCTTC.

The CDR3 is CASRSSRAPGGVYNEQFF. The DNA for the CDR3 is TGTGCCAGCAGATCCTCTCGGGCCCCGGGGGGAGTCTACAATGAGCAGTTCTTC. J is TRBJ2-1 and V is TRBV28, with 7 positions matching TRBD2. Germline-derived CDR1 and CDR2 are MDHEN and SYDVKM. The trim removed 6 bases at V and 3 bases at J, leaving 17 bases unmatched. The CDR3 contains 18 residues.

The V call is TRBV7-9, the J call TRBJ2-1, with 8 positions matching TRBD2. The CDR3 spans 19 residues. CDR1 and CDR2 from the germline V gene are SEHNR and FQNEAQ (reference sequence). The V and J ends lost 5 bases and 0 bases, in that order; junction bases with no gene match: 15. CDR3 nucleotides: TGTGCCAGCAGCACCTCCGCTAGCGGGCCTTTGAGCTCCTACAATGAGCAGTTCTTC. Protein sequence: CASSTSASGPLSSYNEQFF.